This paragraph covers one TCR beta chain sequence. The authors' processing: Amplification of reference gene primers was used by the study to estimate nucleated cell counts. Some clones are missing from TCRdb's copy, which holds only in-frame ones; the method was immunoSEQ multiplex PCR. V and J calls and clone size follow that table, whereas D and trimming were derived from the DNA. The sample holds approximately 190,000 clones, under 90% seen once. These data come from a study of blood T cell repertoires in COVID-19. In the study overall: The United States, Italy and Spain supplied acute and convalescent COVID-19 samples.

The source of this sequence is a man aged 55 to 69 with acute or convalescent COVID-19. Material for sequencing was peripheral blood.

For the CDR3, the DNA is TGTGCCTGGAGTGAACAGGGGGCCGGGGAGCTGTTTTTT. The encoded protein is CAWSEQGAGELFF. The chain links TRBV30 to TRBJ2-2, with 8 bases lining up with TRBD1. This CDR3 region has 13 residues. Trimming at V came to 1 base and at J to 6 bases, leaving 1 base not matched to a gene. CDR1 is GTSNPN, CDR2 SVGIG, per germline (reference sequence).